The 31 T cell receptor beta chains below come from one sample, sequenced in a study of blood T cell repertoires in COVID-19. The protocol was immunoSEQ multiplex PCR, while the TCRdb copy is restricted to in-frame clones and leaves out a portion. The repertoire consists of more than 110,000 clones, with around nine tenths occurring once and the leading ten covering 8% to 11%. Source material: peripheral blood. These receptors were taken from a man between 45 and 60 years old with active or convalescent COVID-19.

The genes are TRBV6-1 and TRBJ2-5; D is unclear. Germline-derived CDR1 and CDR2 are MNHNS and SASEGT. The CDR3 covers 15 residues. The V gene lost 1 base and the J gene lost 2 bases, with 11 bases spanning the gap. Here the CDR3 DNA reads TGTGCCAGCAGTGAAGTCCGTACAGTTCAAGAGACCCAGTACTTC. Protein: CASSEVRTVQETQYF.

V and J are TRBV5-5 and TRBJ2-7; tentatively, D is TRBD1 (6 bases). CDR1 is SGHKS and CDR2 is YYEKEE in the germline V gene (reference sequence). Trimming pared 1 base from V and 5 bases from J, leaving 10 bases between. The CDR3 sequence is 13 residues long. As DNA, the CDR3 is TGTGCCAGCAGCTTGCAGGGGCCCCACGAGCAGTACTTC. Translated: CASSLQGPHEQYF.

The CDR3 reads CASSLGLAGHTDTQYF. CDR3 nucleotides: TGTGCCAGTAGTCTTGGACTAGCGGGGCACACAGATACGCAGTATTTT. V and J are TRBV19 and TRBJ2-3; 12 nucleotides match TRBD2. The germline gives CDR1 LNHDA, CDR2 SQIVND (reference sequence). The length of the CDR3 is 16 residues. The trim removed 5 bases at V and 2 bases at J, leaving 5 bases unmatched.

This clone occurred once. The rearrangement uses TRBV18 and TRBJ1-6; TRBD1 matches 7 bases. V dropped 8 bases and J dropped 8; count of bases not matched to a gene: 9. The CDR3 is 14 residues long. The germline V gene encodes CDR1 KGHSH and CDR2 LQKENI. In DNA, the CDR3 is TGTGCCAGCACTCAGGGACAGTCCTATTCACCCCTCCACTTT. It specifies CASTQGQSYSPLHF.

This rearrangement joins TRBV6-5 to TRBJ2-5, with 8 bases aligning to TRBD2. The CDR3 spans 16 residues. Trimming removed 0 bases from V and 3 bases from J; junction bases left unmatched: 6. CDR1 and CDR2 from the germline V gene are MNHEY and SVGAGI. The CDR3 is CASSYSTGGVEETQYF. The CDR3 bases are TGTGCCAGCAGTTACTCGACGGGGGGGGTGGAAGAGACCCAGTACTTC.

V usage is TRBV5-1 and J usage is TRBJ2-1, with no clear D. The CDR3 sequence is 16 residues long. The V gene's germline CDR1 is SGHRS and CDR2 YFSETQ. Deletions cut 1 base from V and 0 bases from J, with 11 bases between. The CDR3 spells CASSLTVTLSYNEQFF. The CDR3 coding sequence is TGCGCCAGCAGCTTGACAGTTACCCTCTCCTACAATGAGCAGTTCTTC.

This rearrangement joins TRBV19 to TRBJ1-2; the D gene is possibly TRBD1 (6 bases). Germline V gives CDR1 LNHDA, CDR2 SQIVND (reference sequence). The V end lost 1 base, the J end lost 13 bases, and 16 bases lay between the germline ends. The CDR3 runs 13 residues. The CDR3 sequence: CASSIAQGWHRTF. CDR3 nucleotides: TGTGCCAGTAGTATAGCACAGGGTTGGCATCGCACCTTC.

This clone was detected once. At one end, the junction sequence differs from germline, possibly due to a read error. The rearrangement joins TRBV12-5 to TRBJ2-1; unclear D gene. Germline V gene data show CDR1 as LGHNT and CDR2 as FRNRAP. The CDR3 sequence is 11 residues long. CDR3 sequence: CASGLGDEQFF. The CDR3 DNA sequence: TGTGCCAGTGGTCTGGGCGATGAGCAGTTCTTC. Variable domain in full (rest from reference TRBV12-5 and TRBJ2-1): DARVTQTPRHKVTEMGQEVTMRCQPILGHNTVFWYRQTMMQGLELLAYFRNRAPLDDSGMPKDRFSAEMPDATLATLKIQPSEPRDSAVYFCASGLGDEQFFGPGTRLTVL.

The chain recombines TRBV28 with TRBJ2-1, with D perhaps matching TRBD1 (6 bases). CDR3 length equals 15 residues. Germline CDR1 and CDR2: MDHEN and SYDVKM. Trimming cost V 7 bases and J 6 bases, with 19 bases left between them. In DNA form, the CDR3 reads TGTGCCAGCACCCCCCGACAGGAGCTCGGCAATGAGCAGTTCTTC. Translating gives CASTPRQELGNEQFF.

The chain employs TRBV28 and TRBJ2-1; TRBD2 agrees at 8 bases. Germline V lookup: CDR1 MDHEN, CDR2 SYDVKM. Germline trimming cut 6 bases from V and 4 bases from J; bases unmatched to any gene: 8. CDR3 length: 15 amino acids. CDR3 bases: TGTGCCAGCAGCTCCCACAGCGGGGGATACAATGAGCAGTTCTTC. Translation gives CASSSHSGGYNEQFF.

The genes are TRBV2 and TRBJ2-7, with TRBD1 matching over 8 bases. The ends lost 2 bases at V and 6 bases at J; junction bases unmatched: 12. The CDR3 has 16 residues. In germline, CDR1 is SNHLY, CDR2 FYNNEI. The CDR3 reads CASSETRTGPLPEQYF. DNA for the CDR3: TGTGCCAGCAGTGAAACAAGGACAGGGCCCTTACCCGAGCAGTACTTC.

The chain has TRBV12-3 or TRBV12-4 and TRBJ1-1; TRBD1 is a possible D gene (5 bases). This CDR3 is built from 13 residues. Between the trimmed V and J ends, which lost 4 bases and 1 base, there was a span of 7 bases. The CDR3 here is CASSWRGNTEAFF. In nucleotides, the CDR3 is TGTGCCAGCAGTTGGAGGGGGAACACTGAAGCTTTCTTT.

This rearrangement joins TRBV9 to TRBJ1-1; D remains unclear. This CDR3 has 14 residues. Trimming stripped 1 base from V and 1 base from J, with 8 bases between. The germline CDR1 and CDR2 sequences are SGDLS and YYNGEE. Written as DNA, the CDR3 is TGTGCCAGCAGCGTAATAACGGGGAACACTGAAGCTTTCTTT. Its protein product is CASSVITGNTEAFF.

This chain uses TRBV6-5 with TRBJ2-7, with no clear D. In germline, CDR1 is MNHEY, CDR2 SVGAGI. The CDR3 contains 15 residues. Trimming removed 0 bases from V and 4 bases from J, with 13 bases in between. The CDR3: CASSYSWAGSYEQYF. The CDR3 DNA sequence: TGTGCCAGCAGTTACTCGTGGGCCGGCTCGTACGAGCAGTACTTC.

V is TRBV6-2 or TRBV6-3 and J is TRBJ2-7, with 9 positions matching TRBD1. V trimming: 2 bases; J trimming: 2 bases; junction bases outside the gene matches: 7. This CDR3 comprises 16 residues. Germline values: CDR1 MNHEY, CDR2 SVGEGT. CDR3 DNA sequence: TGTGCCAGCAGTTACCTCCTTGGACAGGGGCCCTACGAGCAGTACTTC. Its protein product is CASSYLLGQGPYEQYF.

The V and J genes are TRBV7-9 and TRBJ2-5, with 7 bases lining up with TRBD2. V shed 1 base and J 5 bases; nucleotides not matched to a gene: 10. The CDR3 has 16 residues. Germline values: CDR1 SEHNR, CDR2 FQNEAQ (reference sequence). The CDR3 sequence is CASSLGGAGEGETQYF. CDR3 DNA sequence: TGTGCCAGCAGCTTAGGAGGTGCGGGGGAAGGGGAGACCCAGTACTTC.

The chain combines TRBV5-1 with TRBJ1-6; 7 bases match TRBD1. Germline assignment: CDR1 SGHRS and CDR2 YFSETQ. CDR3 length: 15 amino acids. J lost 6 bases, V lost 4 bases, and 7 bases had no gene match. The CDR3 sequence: CASSGPGQINSPLHF. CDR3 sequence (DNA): TGCGCCAGCAGCGGACCGGGACAGATTAATTCACCCCTCCACTTT.

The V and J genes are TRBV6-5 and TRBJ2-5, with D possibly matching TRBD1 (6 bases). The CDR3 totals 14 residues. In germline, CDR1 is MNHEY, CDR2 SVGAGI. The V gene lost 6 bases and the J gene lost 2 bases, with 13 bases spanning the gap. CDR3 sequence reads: CASRRTASQETQYF. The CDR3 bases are TGTGCCAGCAGACGGACAGCGTCGCAAGAGACCCAGTACTTC.

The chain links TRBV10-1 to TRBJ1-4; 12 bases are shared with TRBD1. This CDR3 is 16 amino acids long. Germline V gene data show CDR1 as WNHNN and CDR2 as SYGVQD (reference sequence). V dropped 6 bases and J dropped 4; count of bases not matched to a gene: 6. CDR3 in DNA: TGCGCCAGCAGCCTCCGGGACAGGGGGCTTAATGAAAAACTGTTTTTT. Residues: CASSLRDRGLNEKLFF.

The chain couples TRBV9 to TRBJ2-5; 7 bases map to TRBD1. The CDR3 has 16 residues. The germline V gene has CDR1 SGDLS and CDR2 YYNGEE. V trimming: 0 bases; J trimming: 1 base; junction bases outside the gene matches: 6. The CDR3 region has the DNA TGTGCCAGCAGCGTAGCTGAGGGGGCGCCCCAAGAGACCCAGTACTTC. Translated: CASSVAEGAPQETQYF.

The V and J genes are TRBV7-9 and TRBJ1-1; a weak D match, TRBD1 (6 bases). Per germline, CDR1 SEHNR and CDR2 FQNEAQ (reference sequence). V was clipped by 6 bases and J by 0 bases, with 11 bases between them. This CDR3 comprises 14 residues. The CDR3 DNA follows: TGTGCCAGCAGTAAGGGACAAATGAACACTGAAGCTTTCTTT. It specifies CASSKGQMNTEAFF.

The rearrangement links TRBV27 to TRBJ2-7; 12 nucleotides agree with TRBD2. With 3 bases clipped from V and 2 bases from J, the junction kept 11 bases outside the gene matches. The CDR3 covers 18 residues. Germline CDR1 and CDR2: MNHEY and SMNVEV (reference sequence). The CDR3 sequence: CASSFTPLLAGGPYEQYF. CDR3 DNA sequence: TGTGCCAGCAGTTTTACTCCCCTACTAGCGGGAGGACCCTACGAGCAGTACTTC.

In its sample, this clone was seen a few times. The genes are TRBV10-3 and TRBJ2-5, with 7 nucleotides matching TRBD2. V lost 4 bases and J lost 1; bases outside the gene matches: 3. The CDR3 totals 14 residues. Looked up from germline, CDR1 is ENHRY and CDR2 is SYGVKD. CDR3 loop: CAISGGLSQETQYF. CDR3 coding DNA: TGTGCCATCAGTGGGGGACTATCCCAAGAGACCCAGTACTTC.

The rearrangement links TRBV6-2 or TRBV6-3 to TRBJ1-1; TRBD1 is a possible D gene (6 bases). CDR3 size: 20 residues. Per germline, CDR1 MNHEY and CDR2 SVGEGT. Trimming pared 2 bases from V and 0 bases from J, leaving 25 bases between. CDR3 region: CASSYPSQIHRAAMNTEAFF. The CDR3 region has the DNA TGTGCCAGCAGTTACCCCTCACAGATACACAGGGCGGCCATGAACACTGAAGCTTTCTTT.

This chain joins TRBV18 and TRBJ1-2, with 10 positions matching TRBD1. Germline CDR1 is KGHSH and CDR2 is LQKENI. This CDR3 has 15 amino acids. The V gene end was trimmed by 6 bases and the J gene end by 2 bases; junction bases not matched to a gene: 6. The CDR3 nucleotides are TGTGCCAGCTCCCGGGGGGACAGGGGCAACTATGGCTACACCTTC. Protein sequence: CASSRGDRGNYGYTF.

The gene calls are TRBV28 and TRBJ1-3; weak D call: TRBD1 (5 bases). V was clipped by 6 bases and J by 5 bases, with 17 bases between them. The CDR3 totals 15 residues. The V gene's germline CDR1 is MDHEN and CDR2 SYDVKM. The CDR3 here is CASSSGAGLRNTIYF. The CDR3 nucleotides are TGTGCCAGCAGCTCAGGTGCGGGGCTCCGAAACACCATATATTTT.

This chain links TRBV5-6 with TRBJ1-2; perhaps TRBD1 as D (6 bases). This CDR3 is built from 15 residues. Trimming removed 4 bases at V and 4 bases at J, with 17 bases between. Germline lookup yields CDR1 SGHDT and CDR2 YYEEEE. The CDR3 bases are TGTGCCAGCAGCCTCCAAACAGGGTTCGCCTATGGCTACACCTTC. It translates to CASSLQTGFAYGYTF.

The CDR3 bases are TGTGCCAGCATTCGTACCTCCAGAATCCCAGGCACAGATACGCAGTATTTT. Translating it yields CASIRTSRIPGTDTQYF. The V gene is TRBV2, the J gene TRBJ2-3; D not certain. In germline, CDR1 is SNHLY, CDR2 FYNNEI. This CDR3 is 17 amino acids long. V lost 7 bases to trimming and J lost 1 base, with 21 bases between them.

The CDR3 DNA sequence: TGTGCCAGCAGCCGGACCCGGGGCTACGAGCAGTACTTC. Protein: CASSRTRGYEQYF. This chain links TRBV3-1 (or the pseudogene TRBV3-2) with TRBJ2-7; D may be TRBD2 (5 bases). Per germline, CDR1 LGHDT and CDR2 YNNKEL (reference sequence). V lost 4 bases to trimming and J lost 3 bases, with 10 bases between them. The CDR3 runs 13 residues.

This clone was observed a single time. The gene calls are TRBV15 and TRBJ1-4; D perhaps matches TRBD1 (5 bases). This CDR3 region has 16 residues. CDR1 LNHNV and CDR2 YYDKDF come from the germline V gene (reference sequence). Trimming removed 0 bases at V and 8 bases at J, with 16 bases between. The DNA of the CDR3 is TGTGCCACCAGCAGAGATGGGGGGACCAGGTGGGAAAAACTGTTTTTT. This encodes CATSRDGGTRWEKLFF.

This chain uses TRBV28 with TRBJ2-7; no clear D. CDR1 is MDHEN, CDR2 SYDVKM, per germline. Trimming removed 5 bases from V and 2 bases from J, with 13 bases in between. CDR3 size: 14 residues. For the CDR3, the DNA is TGTGCCAGCAGTAAGCTACCTCTAGCCTACGAGCAGTACTTC. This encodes CASSKLPLAYEQYF.